These T cell receptor beta chains were read from a single sample in a study of cytomegalovirus exposure and HLA in healthy donors. Generated by immunoSEQ multiplex PCR, the TCRdb table keeps only in-frame clones and is missing some. Of 200,000 to 250,000 clones listed, around four fifths were seen once; the top ten hold about 14%. Material for sequencing was PBMCs. These receptor sequences come from a woman aged 25-40 years in good health and CMV-seropositive. Each CDR3 is given with its conserved first and last residue. The D gene is left open where the match is weak. Not every row has a clone size; where given, it reads once, few, many or a size class.

-	-	TRBV5-4	TRBJ2-5	TGTGCCAGCAGTCTGGACTGGAAAGAGACCCAGTACTTC	CASSLDWKETQYF
-	-	TRBV13	TRBJ1-2	TGTGCCAGCAGCTTGGTGGGCTACACCTTC	CASSLVGYTF
TRBD2	-	TRBV7-8	TRBJ2-7	TGTGCCAGCAGCCCCTCTCGGGCTAGCGGGAGGGGGGGGCAGTACTTC	CASSPSRASGRGGQYF
-	-	TRBV5-1	TRBJ1-5	TGCGCCAGCAGCTTGGAGGGGGTGAATCAGCCCCAGCATTTT	CASSLEGVNQPQHF
TRBD2	-	TRBV7-3	TRBJ2-3	TGTGCCAGCAGCCCGACCCCGGGACTAGCGCTGACTAGCACAGATACGCAGTATTTT	CASSPTPGLALTSTDTQYF
-	once	TRBV6-5	TRBJ1-3	TGTGCCAGCAGTCGAGTGGTCTCTGGAAACACCATATATTTT	CASSRVVSGNTIYF
-	-	TRBV5-8	TRBJ1-5	TGTGCCAGCAGCCAAGGAGTCAGGGACGTCACGGCCCAGCATTTT	CASSQGVRDVTAQHF
TRBD2	-	TRBV30	TRBJ2-1	TGTGCCTGGGCCACTAGCGGCGCATGGAGTGAGCAGTTCTTC	CAWATSGAWSEQFF
TRBD2	-	TRBV29-1	TRBJ2-1	TGCAGCGTTGACCTAGCGGGAGGAGATGAGCAGTTCTTC	CSVDLAGGDEQFF
-	-	TRBV5-4	TRBJ2-1	TGTGCCAGCAGCTTCAGGAACAAGGATGAGCAGTTCTTC	CASSFRNKDEQFF
TRBD1	few	TRBV6-1	TRBJ2-7	TGTGCCAGCAGTGAAGATGGGACAGGTTCCTACGAGCAGTACTTC	CASSEDGTGSYEQYF
-	-	TRBV5-1	TRBJ1-5	TGCGCCAGCAGCTTTTTTTTACCCGATCGAGTGATGGGTAGCAATCAGCCCCAGCATTTT	CASSFFLPDRVMGSNQPQHF
-	once	TRBV28	TRBJ1-2	TGTGCCAGCAGTCCAAATTCAGGGGTCTATGGCTACACCTTC	CASSPNSGVYGYTF
TRBD1	-	TRBV28	TRBJ2-7	TGTGCCAGCAGGCCCGGGACAGGGATCTACGAGCAGTACTTC	CASRPGTGIYEQYF
-	-	TRBV10-2	TRBJ2-2	TGCGCCAGCAGTGAGAATGACGCCCCGGCCATTTCAGACACCGGGGAGCTGTTTTTT	CASSENDAPAISDTGELFF
-	-	TRBV7-9	TRBJ1-2	TGTGCCAGCAGCCTAAGGGGGTCCGACTATGGCTACACCTTC	CASSLRGSDYGYTF
TRBD2	-	TRBV29-1	TRBJ2-7	TGCAGCAGCCTCGGCGGGAGTATAGACGAGCAGTACTTC	CSSLGGSIDEQYF
-	-	TRBV27	TRBJ2-5	TGTGCCAGCAGTCCTCAGGGAAGAGGAGAGACCCAGTACTTC	CASSPQGRGETQYF
-	once	TRBV6-1	TRBJ2-5	TGTGCCAGCAGTGTGGGACTTCAAGAGACCCAGTACTTC	CASSVGLQETQYF
-	-	TRBV4-1	TRBJ2-7	TGCGCCAGCAGCCAAGTTTCTTCGACTGGCTACGAGCAGTACTTC	CASSQVSSTGYEQYF
TRBD1	-	TRBV19	TRBJ2-7	TGTGCCAGTAGTACTTCACAGGGGGCCAACGAGCAGTACTTC	CASSTSQGANEQYF
-	-	TRBV5-1	TRBJ2-1	TGCGCCAGCAGCTTTACGGCGGCCCACAATGAGCAGTTCTTC	CASSFTAAHNEQFF
-	-	TRBV19	TRBJ2-2	TGTGCCAGTAGTATCGTGAGCGGCACCGGGGAGCTGTTTTTT	CASSIVSGTGELFF
TRBD1	-	TRBV19	TRBJ2-5	TGTGCCAGTAGTATAGGTACTACAGGGGGCATGGAGACCCAGTACTTC	CASSIGTTGGMETQYF
-	-	TRBV5-1	TRBJ2-3	TGCGCCAGCAGCTTATCTGATAGCACAGATACGCAGTATTTT	CASSLSDSTDTQYF
-	-	TRBV6-1	TRBJ2-3	TGTGCCAGCAGCCGCGGGGCCTTAAGCACAGATACGCAGTATTTT	CASSRGALSTDTQYF
-	-	TRBV6-1	TRBJ1-4	TGTGCCAGCAGTGAAGCATGGGGCGCTAATGAAAAACTGTTTTTT	CASSEAWGANEKLFF
-	-	TRBV28	TRBJ1-5	TGTGCCAGCAGTCCCTCCGGGGGATCGGTTCAGCCCCAGCATTTT	CASSPSGGSVQPQHF
-	-	TRBV27	TRBJ1-5	TGTGCCAGCAGTACAGAGATGGGACAGCCCCAGCATTTT	CASSTEMGQPQHF
TRBD1	-	TRBV27	TRBJ2-7	TGTGCCAGCAGTTTCCGGACAGGGCGCTACGAGCAGTACTTC	CASSFRTGRYEQYF
TRBD1	few	TRBV30	TRBJ1-5	TGTGCCTGGAGTGCAACAGGGGCGGGTCAGCCCCAGCATTTT	CAWSATGAGQPQHF
TRBD1	-	TRBV10-3	TRBJ1-5	TGTGCCATCAGTGCCGGGACAGGGGGAAATCAGCCCCAGCATTTT	CAISAGTGGNQPQHF
TRBD1	-	TRBV6-1	TRBJ1-1	TGTGCCAGCAGTTGGGGACAGGGGAGCACTGAAGCTTTCTTT	CASSWGQGSTEAFF
-	-	TRBV6-5	TRBJ1-5	TGTGCCAGCAGTTGGGGTTCTGGTCAGCCCCAGCATTTT	CASSWGSGQPQHF
TRBD1	-	TRBV7-9	TRBJ2-5	TGTGCCAGCAGCGTTGGACAGGGGGCTGTGGAGACCCAGTACTTC	CASSVGQGAVETQYF
-	-	TRBV5-1	TRBJ2-6	TGCGCCAGCACATCGGGACCCTTGCAGTCTGGGGCCAACGTCCTGACTTTC	CASTSGPLQSGANVLTF
TRBD2	once	TRBV11-2	TRBJ2-3	TGTGCCAGCAGCCAGGGTCCTAGCGGAGTTAGCACAGATACGCAGTATTTT	CASSQGPSGVSTDTQYF
TRBD1	-	TRBV30	TRBJ1-2	TGTGCCTGGAGTGTCACAGGGGAATCCAACTATGGCTACACCTTC	CAWSVTGESNYGYTF